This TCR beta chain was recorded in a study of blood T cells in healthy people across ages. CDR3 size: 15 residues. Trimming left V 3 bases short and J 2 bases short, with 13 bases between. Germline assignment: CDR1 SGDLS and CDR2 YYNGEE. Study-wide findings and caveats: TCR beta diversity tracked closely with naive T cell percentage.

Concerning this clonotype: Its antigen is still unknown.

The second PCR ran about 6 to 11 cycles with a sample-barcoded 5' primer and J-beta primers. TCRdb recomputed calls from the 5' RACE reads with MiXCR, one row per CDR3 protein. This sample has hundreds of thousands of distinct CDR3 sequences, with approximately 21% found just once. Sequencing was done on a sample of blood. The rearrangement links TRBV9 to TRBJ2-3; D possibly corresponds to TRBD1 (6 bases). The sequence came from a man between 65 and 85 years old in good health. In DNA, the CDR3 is TGTGCCAGCAGCGATGAAGGGGGTATCACAGATACGCAGTATTTT. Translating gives CASSDEGGITDTQYF.